This T cell receptor (beta chain) was retrieved from a study of shared clonotypes between healthy human individuals. In germline, CDR1 is ENHRY, CDR2 SYGVKD. The CDR3 has 14 residues. V gave up 5 bases and J gave up 6 bases, with 15 bases separating them. Produced via immunoSEQ multiplex PCR; TCRdb's table is partial and in-frame only. This table has 2 million or so clones, roughly 95% appearing once. This clonotype originated in a man younger than 30 in good health. The chain combines TRBV10-3 with TRBJ2-3, with D possibly being TRBD1 or TRBD2 (5 bases each). The specimen sequenced was naive CD4+ T cells sorted from blood. Documented subset: CD45RA+ positively selected. DNA for the CDR3: TGTGCCATCAGTAGGGACGAACTGGGGGATACGCAGTATTTT. Amino acids: CAISRDELGDTQYF.